Each of the 4 T cell receptor beta chains below was sequenced from the same sample in a study of T cell repertoires in cytomegalovirus infection. TCRdb processed the reads anew with MiXCR; each CDR3 protein has one entry. Of about 310,000 distinct CDR3 sequences detected, roughly 16% appear once; the ten largest clones hold approximately 12%. The specimen sequenced was PBMCs. The receptors were gathered from a human donor in good health (CMV status not recorded). Some clones in this sample may be carry-over from other donors' samples.

This clonotype was seen a few times. This chain links TRBV28 with TRBJ2-3; D may be TRBD1 (5 bases). Germline V gene data show CDR1 as MDHEN and CDR2 as SYDVKM. This CDR3 comprises 15 residues. With 3 bases removed from V and 2 bases from J, the gap between germline ends came to 12 bases. The CDR3 DNA sequence: TGTGCCAGCAGTTTTTTCTCCAGGGACACAGATACGCAGTATTTT. Its translation: CASSFFSRDTDTQYF.

This clonotype was seen ten or more times. This rearrangement joins TRBV4-3 to TRBJ1-2, with no clear D. V was shortened by 4 bases and J by 5 bases, with 20 bases between the two germline ends. Germline CDR1 LGHNA, CDR2 YSLEER. The CDR3 extends over 16 amino acids. In DNA form, the CDR3 reads TGCGCCAGCAGCCCTTCCGTGGCAGTGAAGTTTTATGGCTACACCTTC. Translating gives CASSPSVAVKFYGYTF.

This clonotype was seen ten or more times. The CDR3: CASSPSIGTGEDYGYTF. CDR3 DNA: TGTGCCAGCAGCCCATCGATAGGTACAGGGGAGGACTATGGCTACACCTTC. The chain combines TRBV5-6 with TRBJ1-2; 7 positions match TRBD1. The CDR3 spans 17 residues. V shed 4 bases and J 3 bases; nucleotides not matched to a gene: 15. The V gene's germline CDR1 is SGHDT and CDR2 YYEEEE.

This sequence joins TRBV2 and TRBJ1-2; D remains unclear. V lost 1 base, J lost 13 bases, and 10 bases lay in between. This CDR3 is built from 11 residues. Germline assignment: CDR1 SNHLY and CDR2 FYNNEI. The CDR3 bases are TGTGCCAGCAGTGAAGAACTGGGGAGCACCTTC. Amino acid sequence: CASSEELGSTF.